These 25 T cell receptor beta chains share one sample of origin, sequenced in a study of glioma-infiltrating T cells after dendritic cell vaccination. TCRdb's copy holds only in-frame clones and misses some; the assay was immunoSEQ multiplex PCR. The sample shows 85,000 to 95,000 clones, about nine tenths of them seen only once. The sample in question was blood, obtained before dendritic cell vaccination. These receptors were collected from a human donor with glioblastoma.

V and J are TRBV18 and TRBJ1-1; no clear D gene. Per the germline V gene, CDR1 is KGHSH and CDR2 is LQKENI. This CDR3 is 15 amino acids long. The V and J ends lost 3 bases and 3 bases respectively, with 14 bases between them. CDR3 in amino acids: CASSPSRTVDTEAFF. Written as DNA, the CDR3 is TGTGCCAGCTCACCCTCCAGAACCGTCGACACTGAAGCTTTCTTT.

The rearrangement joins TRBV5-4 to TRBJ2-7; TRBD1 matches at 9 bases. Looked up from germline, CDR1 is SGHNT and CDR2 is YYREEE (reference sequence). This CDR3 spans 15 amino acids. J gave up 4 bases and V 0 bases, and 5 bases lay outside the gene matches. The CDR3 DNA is TGTGCCAGCAGCTTGGGTGGGGGACAGGGATACGAGCAGTACTTC. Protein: CASSLGGGQGYEQYF. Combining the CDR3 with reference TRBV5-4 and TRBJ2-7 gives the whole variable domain ETGVTQSPTHLIKTRGQQVTLRCSSQSGHNTVSWYQQALGQGPQFIFQYYREEENGRGNFPPRFSGLQFPNYSSELNVNALELDDSALYLCASSLGGGQGYEQYFGPGTRLTVT.

The CDR3 nucleotides are TGTGCCAGCAGTCGGACAGCAGGGAGCAATCAGCCCCAGCATTTT. Its translation is CASSRTAGSNQPQHF. This chain links TRBV7-6 with TRBJ1-5; D possibly corresponds to TRBD1 (6 bases). Germline V CDR1 and CDR2: SGHVS, FNYEAQ. Trimming left V 6 bases short and J 1 base short, with 13 bases between. This CDR3 comprises 15 residues.

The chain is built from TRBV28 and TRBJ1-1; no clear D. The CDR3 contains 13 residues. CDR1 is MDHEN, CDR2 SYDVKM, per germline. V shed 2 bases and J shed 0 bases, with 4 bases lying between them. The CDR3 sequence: CASSLIVNTEAFF. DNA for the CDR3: TGTGCCAGCAGTTTAATCGTGAACACTGAAGCTTTCTTT.

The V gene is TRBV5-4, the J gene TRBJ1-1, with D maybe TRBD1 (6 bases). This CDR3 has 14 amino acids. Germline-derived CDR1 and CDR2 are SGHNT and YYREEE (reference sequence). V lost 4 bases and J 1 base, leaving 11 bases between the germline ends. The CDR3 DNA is TGTGCCAGCAGCGCCCCGGGACAGAACACTGAAGCTTTCTTT. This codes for CASSAPGQNTEAFF.

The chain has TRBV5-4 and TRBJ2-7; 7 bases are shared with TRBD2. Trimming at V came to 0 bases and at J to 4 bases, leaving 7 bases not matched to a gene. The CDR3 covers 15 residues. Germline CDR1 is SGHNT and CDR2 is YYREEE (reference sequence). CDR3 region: CASSLAGGGAYEQYF. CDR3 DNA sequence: TGTGCCAGCAGCTTGGCGGGGGGAGGAGCTTACGAGCAGTACTTC.

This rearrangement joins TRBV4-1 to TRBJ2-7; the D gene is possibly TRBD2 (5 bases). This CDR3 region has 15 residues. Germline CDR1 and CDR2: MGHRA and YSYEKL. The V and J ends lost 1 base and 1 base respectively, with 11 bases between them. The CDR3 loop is CASSQGLADSYEQYF. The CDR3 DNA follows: TGCGCCAGCAGCCAAGGGCTAGCAGATTCCTACGAGCAGTACTTC.

CDR3 amino acids: CASRKDTSEPQHF. CDR3 coding DNA: TGTGCCAGCAGAAAAGACACCTCTGAGCCCCAGCATTTT. V gene TRBV5-4 combines with J gene TRBJ1-5; D uncertain. The germline V gene encodes CDR1 SGHNT and CDR2 YYREEE (reference sequence). V lost 5 bases and J 8 bases, leaving 14 bases between the germline ends. This CDR3 region has 13 residues.

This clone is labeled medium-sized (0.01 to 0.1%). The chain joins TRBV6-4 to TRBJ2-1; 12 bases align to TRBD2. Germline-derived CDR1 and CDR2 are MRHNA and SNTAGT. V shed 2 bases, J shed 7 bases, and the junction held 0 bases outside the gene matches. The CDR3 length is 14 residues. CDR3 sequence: CASSDGTSGNEQFF. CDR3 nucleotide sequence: TGTGCCAGCAGTGACGGGACTAGCGGGAATGAGCAGTTCTTC.

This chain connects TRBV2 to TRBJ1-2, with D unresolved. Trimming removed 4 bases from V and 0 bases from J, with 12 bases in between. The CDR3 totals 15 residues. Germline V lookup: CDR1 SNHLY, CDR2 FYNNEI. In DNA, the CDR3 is TGTGCCAGCAGTGGACCAAGCCTAGCTAACTATGGCTACACCTTC. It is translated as CASSGPSLANYGYTF.

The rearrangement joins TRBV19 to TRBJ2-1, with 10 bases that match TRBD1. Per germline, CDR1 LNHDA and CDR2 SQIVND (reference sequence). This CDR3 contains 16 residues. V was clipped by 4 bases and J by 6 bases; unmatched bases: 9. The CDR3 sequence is CASSTRTGGVGNEQFF. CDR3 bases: TGTGCCAGTAGTACCAGGACAGGGGGAGTCGGCAATGAGCAGTTCTTC.

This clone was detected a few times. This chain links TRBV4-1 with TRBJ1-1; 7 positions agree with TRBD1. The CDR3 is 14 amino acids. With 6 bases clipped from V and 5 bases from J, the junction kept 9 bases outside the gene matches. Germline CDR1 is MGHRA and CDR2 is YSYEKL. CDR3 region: CASSPKTGRTEAFF. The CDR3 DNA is TGCGCCAGCAGTCCGAAGACAGGGAGGACTGAAGCTTTCTTT.

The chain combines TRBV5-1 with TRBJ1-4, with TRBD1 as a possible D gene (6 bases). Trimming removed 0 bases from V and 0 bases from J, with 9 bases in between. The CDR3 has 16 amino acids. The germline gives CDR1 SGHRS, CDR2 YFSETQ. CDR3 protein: CASSLGTAATNEKLFF. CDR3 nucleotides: TGCGCCAGCAGCTTGGGGACAGCTGCAACTAATGAAAAACTGTTTTTT. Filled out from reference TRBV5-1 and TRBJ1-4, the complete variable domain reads KAGVTQTPRYLIKTRGQQVTLSCSPISGHRSVSWYQQTPGQGLQFLFEYFSETQRNKGNFPGRFSGRQFSNSRSEMNVSTLELGDSALYLCASSLGTAATNEKLFFGSGTQLSVL.

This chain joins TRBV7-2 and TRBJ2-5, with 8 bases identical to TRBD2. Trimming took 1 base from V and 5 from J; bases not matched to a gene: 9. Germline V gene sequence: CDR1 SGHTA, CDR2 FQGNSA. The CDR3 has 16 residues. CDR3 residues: CASSLGGTRAEETQYF. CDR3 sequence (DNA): TGTGCCAGCAGCTTAGGAGGGACTAGGGCCGAGGAGACCCAGTACTTC. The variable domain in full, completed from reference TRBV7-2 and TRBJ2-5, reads GAGVSQSPSNKVTEKGKDVELRCDPISGHTALYWYRQSLGQGLEFLIYFQGNSAPDKSGLPSDRFSAERTGGSVSTLTIQRTQQEDSAVYLCASSLGGTRAEETQYFGPGTRLLVL.

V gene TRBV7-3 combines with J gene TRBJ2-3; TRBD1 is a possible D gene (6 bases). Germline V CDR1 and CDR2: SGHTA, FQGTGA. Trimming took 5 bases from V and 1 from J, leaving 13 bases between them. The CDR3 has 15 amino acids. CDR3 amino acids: CASSPQGTRTDTQYF. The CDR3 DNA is TGTGCCAGCAGCCCACAGGGTACCCGCACAGATACGCAGTATTTT.

The CDR3 DNA is TGTGCCAGCAGCTTACCTTGGACAGGTAACTCCTACAATGAGCAGTTCTTC. It specifies CASSLPWTGNSYNEQFF. The V call is TRBV7-2, the J call TRBJ2-1, with 7 bases lining up with TRBD1. This CDR3 spans 17 amino acids. Germline V gene data show CDR1 as SGHTA and CDR2 as FQGNSA. The junction had 7 bases not matched to a gene; V was cut back by 2 bases and J by 0 bases.

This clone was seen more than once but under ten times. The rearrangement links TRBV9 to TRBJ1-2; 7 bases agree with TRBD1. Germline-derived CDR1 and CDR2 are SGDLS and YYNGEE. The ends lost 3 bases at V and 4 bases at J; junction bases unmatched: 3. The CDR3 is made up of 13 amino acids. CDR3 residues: CASSAGTVYGYTF. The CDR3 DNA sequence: TGTGCCAGCAGCGCCGGGACAGTCTATGGCTACACCTTC.

The CDR3 nucleotides are TGCGCCAGCATGACGTGGACAGGGAGTAACTACGAGCAGTACTTC. Protein sequence: CASMTWTGSNYEQYF. This chain connects TRBV5-1 to TRBJ2-7, with TRBD1 matching 8 bases. V trimming: 6 bases; J trimming: 3 bases; junction bases outside the gene matches: 11. CDR1 SGHRS and CDR2 YFSETQ come from the germline V gene. This CDR3 contains 15 residues.

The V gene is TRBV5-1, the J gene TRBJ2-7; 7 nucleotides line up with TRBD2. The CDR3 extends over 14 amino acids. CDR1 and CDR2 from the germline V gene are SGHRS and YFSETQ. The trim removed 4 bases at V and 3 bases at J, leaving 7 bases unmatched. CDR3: CASSPPSGIYEQYF. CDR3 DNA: TGCGCCAGCAGCCCACCTAGCGGAATCTACGAGCAGTACTTC.

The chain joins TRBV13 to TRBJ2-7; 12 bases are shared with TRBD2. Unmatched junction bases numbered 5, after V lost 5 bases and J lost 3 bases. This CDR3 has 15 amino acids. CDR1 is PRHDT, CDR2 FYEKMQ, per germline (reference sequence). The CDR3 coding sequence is TGTGCCAGCAGCCCTAGGACTAGCGGGAACTACGAGCAGTACTTC. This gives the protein CASSPRTSGNYEQYF.

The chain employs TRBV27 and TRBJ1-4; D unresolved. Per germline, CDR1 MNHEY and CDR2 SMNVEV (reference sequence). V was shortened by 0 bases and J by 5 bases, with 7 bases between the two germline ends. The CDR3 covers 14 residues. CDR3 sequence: CASSLSQTNEKLFF. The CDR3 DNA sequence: TGTGCCAGCAGTTTATCCCAGACAAATGAAAAACTGTTTTTT. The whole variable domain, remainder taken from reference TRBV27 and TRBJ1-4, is EAQVTQNPRYLITVTGKKLTVTCSQNMNHEYMSWYRQDPGLGLRQIYYSMNVEVTDKGDVPEGYKVSRKEKRNFPLILESPSPNQTSLYFCASSLSQTNEKLFFGSGTQLSVL.

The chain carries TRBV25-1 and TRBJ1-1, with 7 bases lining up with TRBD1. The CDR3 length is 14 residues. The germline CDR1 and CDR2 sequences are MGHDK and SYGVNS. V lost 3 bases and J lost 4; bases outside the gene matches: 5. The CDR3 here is CASSEIQGGTEAFF. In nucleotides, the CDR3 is TGTGCCAGCAGTGAGATCCAGGGGGGCACTGAAGCTTTCTTT.

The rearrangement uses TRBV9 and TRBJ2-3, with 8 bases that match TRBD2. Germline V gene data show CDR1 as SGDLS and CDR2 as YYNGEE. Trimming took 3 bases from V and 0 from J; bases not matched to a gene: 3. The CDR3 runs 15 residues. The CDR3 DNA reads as TGTGCCAGCAGCGCAGCGGGGGATAGCACAGATACGCAGTATTTT. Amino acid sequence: CASSAAGDSTDTQYF.

The CDR3 coding sequence is TGTGCCAGCAGCACAACCGGGAGTAGTGGCAATCAGCCCCAGCATTTT. This gives the protein CASSTTGSSGNQPQHF. The chain couples TRBV21-1 to TRBJ1-5. TRBV21-1 is deemed a pseudogene. The CDR3 covers 16 residues.

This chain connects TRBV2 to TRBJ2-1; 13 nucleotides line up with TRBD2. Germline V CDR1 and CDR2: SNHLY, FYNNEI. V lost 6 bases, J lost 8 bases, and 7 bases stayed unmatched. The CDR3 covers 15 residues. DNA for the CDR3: TGTGCCAGCAGGAATGGACTAGCGGGAGTGTATGAGCAGTTCTTC. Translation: CASRNGLAGVYEQFF.